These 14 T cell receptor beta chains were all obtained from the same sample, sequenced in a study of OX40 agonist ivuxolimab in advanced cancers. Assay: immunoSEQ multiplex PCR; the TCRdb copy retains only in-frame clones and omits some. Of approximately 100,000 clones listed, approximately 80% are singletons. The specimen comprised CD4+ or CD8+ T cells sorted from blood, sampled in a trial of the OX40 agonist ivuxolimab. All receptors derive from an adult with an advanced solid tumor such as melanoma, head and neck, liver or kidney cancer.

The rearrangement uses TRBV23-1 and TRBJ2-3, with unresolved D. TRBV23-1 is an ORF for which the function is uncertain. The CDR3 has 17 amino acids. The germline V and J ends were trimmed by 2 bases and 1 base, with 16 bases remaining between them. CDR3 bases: TGCGCCAGCAGTCAACCCGACTGTTTATGCTGCACAGATACGCAGTATTTT. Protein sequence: CASSQPDCLCCTDTQYF.

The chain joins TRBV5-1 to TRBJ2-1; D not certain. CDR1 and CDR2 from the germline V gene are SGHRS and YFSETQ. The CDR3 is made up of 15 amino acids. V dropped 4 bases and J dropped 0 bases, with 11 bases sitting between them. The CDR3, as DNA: TGCGCCAGCAGCCCTACGCCAACCTCCTACAATGAGCAGTTCTTC. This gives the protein CASSPTPTSYNEQFF.

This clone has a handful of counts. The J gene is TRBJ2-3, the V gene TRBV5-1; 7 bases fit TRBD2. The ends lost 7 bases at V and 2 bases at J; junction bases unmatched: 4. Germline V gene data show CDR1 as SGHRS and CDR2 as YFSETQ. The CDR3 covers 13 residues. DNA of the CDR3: TGCGCCAGCCGAGCGGGGCCCACAGATACGCAGTATTTT. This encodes CASRAGPTDTQYF.

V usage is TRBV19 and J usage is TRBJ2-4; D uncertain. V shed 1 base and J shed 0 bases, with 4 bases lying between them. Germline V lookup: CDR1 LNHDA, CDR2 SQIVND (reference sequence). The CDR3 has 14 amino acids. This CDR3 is CASSIGQAKNIQYF. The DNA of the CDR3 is TGTGCCAGTAGTATAGGACAAGCCAAAAACATTCAGTACTTC.

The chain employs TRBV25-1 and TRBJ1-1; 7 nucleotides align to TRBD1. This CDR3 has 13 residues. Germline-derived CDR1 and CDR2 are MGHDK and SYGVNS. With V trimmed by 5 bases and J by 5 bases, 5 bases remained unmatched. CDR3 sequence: CASSYLTGTEAFF. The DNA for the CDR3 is TGTGCCAGCAGTTATTTGACAGGGACTGAAGCTTTCTTT.

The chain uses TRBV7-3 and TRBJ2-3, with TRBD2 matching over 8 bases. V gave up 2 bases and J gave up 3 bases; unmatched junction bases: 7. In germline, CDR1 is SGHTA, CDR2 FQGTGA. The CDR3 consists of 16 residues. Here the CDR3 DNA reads TGTGCCAGCAGCTTACAACCGGGGGGGCGAACAGATACGCAGTATTTT. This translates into CASSLQPGGRTDTQYF.

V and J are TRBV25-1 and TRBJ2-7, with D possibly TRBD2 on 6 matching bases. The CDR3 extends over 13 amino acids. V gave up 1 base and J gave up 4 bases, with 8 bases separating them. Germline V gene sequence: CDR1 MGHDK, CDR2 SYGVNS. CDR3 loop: CASSEWGEYEQYF. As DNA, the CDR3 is TGTGCCAGCAGTGAATGGGGGGAATACGAGCAGTACTTC.

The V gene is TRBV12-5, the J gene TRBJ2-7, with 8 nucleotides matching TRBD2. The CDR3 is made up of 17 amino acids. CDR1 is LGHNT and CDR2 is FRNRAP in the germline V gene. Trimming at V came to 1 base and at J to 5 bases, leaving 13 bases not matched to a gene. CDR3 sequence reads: CASGLAPGAREEDEQYF. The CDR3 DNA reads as TGTGCTAGTGGTTTGGCCCCAGGGGCGCGGGAGGAGGACGAGCAGTACTTC.

CDR3 protein: CASSPGTQYEQYF. The CDR3 nucleotides read TGTGCCAGCTCACCCGGGACACAATACGAGCAGTACTTC. This sequence joins TRBV18 and TRBJ2-7; TRBD1 is a possible D gene (6 bases). The V end was cut by 3 bases, the J end by 4 bases, with 10 bases between. Germline CDR1 KGHSH, CDR2 LQKENI. CDR3 length: 13 amino acids.

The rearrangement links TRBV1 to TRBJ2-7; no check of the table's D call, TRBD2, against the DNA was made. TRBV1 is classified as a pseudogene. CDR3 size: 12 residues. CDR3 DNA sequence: TGCACCAGCAGCCCCTGTTTATACGAGCAGTACTTC. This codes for CTSSPCLYEQYF.

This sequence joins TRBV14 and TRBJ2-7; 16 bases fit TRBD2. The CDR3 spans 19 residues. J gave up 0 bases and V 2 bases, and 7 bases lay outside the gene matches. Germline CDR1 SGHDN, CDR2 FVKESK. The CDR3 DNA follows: TGTGCCAGCAGCCAACCGGGACTAGCGGGAGGGCAGATCTCCTACGAGCAGTACTTC. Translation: CASSQPGLAGGQISYEQYF.

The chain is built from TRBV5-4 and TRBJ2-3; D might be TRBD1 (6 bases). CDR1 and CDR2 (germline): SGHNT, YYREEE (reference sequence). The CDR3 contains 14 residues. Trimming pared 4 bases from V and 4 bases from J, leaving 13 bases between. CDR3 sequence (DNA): TGTGCCAGCAGCGGGAGTGGGGGCGCAGATACGCAGTATTTT. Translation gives CASSGSGGADTQYF. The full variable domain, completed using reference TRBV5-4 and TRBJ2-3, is ETGVTQSPTHLIKTRGQQVTLRCSSQSGHNTVSWYQQALGQGPQFIFQYYREEENGRGNFPPRFSGLQFPNYSSELNVNALELDDSALYLCASSGSGGADTQYFGPGTRLTVL.

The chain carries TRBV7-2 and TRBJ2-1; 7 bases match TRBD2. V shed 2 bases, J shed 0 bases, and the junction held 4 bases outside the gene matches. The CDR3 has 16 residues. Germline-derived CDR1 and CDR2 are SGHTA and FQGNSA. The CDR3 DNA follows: TGTGCCAGCAGCTTACACGGCGGGAGCTCCTACAATGAGCAGTTCTTC. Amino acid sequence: CASSLHGGSSYNEQFF.

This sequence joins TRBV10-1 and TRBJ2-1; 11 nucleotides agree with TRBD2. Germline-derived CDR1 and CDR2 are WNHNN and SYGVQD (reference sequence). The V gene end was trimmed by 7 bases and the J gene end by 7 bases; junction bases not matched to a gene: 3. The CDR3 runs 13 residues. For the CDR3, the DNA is TGCGCCAGCACGACTAGCGGGAAAAATGAGCAGTTCTTC. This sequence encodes CASTTSGKNEQFF.